Below, 7 T cell receptor beta chains from the same sample are listed, as sequenced in a study of OX40 agonist ivuxolimab in advanced cancers. TCRdb's table, derived via immunoSEQ multiplex PCR, lists solely in-frame clones and lacks some. The table includes some 70,000 clones, more than 75% detected once. Sample: CD4+ or CD8+ T cells sorted from blood, taken in a trial of the OX40 agonist ivuxolimab. These receptor sequences come from an adult with an advanced solid tumor such as melanoma, head and neck, liver or kidney cancer.

The gene calls are TRBV27 and TRBJ1-2; D is uncertain. From germline, CDR1 is MNHEY and CDR2 SMNVEV (reference sequence). The CDR3 spans 13 residues. V was pared by 0 bases and J by 8 bases, with 10 bases between. CDR3 DNA: TGTGCCAGCAGTTTATCCGGGCCGGGGGGCTACACCTTC. Encoded protein: CASSLSGPGGYTF.

Worth noting for this clone: The germline gene is not matched at one end of the junction; a read error may be the cause. The CDR3 region has the DNA TGTGCCAGCAGATTAGGGGCGGGGGGCCTGGATACGCAGTATTTT. Translation gives CASRLGAGGLDTQYF. This chain connects TRBV11-2 to TRBJ2-3; 8 bases are shared with TRBD2. The CDR3 is made up of 15 amino acids. Germline CDR1 reads SGHAT; CDR2 reads FQNNGV.

This sequence joins TRBV29-1 and TRBJ2-2; D not resolved. V was cut by 5 bases and J by 0 bases, with 13 bases left in between. Germline CDR1 is SQVTM and CDR2 is ANQGSEA. The CDR3 extends over 15 amino acids. CDR3 protein: CSVLLAQPNTGELFF. In DNA, the CDR3 is TGCAGCGTTTTACTCGCGCAACCGAACACCGGGGAGCTGTTTTTT.

The chain uses TRBV6-5 and TRBJ1-3; TRBD1 might be the D (5 bases). Between the trimmed V and J ends, which lost 5 bases and 8 bases, there was a span of 16 bases. Looked up from germline, CDR1 is MNHEY and CDR2 is SVGAGI. CDR3 length: 14 amino acids. The DNA for the CDR3 is TGTGCCAGCAGTCCGTCAGATACAGGACACACCATATATTTT. It codes for CASSPSDTGHTIYF.

This clone was picked up a small number of times. The chain uses TRBV9 and TRBJ1-5, with TRBD1 as a possible D gene (5 bases). V was pared by 0 bases and J by 12 bases, with 13 bases between. The CDR3 length is 13 residues. Germline loops: CDR1 SGDLS, CDR2 YYNGEE. DNA of the CDR3: TGTGCCAGCAGCGTAGCCCTTGGGGACCTCCAGCATTTT. Its protein product is CASSVALGDLQHF. Full variable domain (outside the CDR3, taken from reference TRBV9 and TRBJ1-5): DSGVTQTPKHLITATGQRVTLRCSPRSGDLSVYWYQQSLDQGLQFLIQYYNGEERAKGNILERFSAQQFPDLHSELNLSSLELGDSALYFCASSVALGDLQHFGDGTRLSIL.

The rearrangement joins TRBV7-2 to TRBJ1-1; no clear D gene. V was clipped by 5 bases and J by 6 bases, with 13 bases between them. The germline CDR1 and CDR2 sequences are SGHTA and FQGNSA. The CDR3 totals 13 residues. CDR3 loop: CASSRRANAEAFF. The CDR3 DNA reads as TGTGCCAGCAGCAGAAGGGCTAATGCTGAAGCTTTCTTT. Supplemented by reference TRBV7-2 and TRBJ1-1, the full variable domain reads GAGVSQSPSNKVTEKGKDVELRCDPISGHTALYWYRQSLGQGLEFLIYFQGNSAPDKSGLPSDRFSAERTGGSVSTLTIQRTQQEDSAVYLCASSRRANAEAFFGQGTRLTVV.

The V call is TRBV4-1, the J call TRBJ2-3; possibly TRBD1 for D (6 bases). CDR1 is MGHRA and CDR2 is YSYEKL in the germline V gene. The CDR3 consists of 13 residues. Between the trimmed V and J ends, which lost 4 bases and 4 bases, there was a span of 9 bases. The CDR3 sequence is CASSLGQPDTQYF. In DNA, the CDR3 is TGCGCCAGCAGCCTTGGACAGCCAGATACGCAGTATTTT.